This T cell receptor (beta chain) came from a study of tumor-infiltrating lymphocytes in localized non-small cell lung cancer. Study at large: Resected tumor was paired with non-adjacent uninvolved lung from the same patient. Regarding the study as a whole: TCRbeta sequencing showed higher T cell infiltration in tumors than uninvolved lung.

This CDR3 has 15 amino acids. Germline V CDR1 and CDR2: SGHRS, YFSETQ. The junction had 4 bases not matched to a gene; V was cut back by 3 bases and J by 4 bases. On this clone itself: Its antigen is as yet unknown.

The method was immunoSEQ multiplex PCR; TCRdb's version includes in-frame clones alone and lacks a portion of them. The data contain roughly 15,000 clones, 80% of them singletons. Sample: uninvolved lung tissue not adjacent to the tumor. The rearrangement links TRBV5-1 to TRBJ2-2; the match to TRBD1 covers 9 bases. This clonotype was obtained from a human donor with non-small cell lung cancer. The CDR3 reads CASSSGTGRTGELFF. CDR3 sequence (DNA): TGCGCCAGCAGCTCCGGGACAGGGCGCACCGGGGAGCTGTTTTTT. Combining the CDR3 with reference TRBV5-1 and TRBJ2-2 gives the whole variable domain KAGVTQTPRYLIKTRGQQVTLSCSPISGHRSVSWYQQTPGQGLQFLFEYFSETQRNKGNFPGRFSGRQFSNSRSEMNVSTLELGDSALYLCASSSGTGRTGELFFGEGSRLTVL.